The clone carrying this TCR beta chain was counted many times. This CDR3 spans 13 amino acids. Trimming removed 3 bases at V and 4 bases at J, with 7 bases between. The sample comes from a study of T cells in Graves' hyperthyroidism and ophthalmopathy. Researchers amplified the TCR beta CDR3 regions from RNA transcripts. HTBI primers were used for first-round RT-PCR of the TCR CDR3. From the multiplex PCR reads, TCRdb called clonotypes with MiXCR, one entry per CDR3 protein. The sample lists approximately 98,000 distinct CDR3 sequences, roughly 37% seen once, with approximately 10% in the top ten. The J gene is TRBJ1-5, the V gene TRBV12-3 or TRBV12-4; no firm D call. The source of this sequence is a woman in her thirties with Graves' hyperthyroidism. Sequenced material: peripheral blood or thyroid tissue (not recorded which). CDR3 nucleotide sequence: TGTGCCAGCAGTTTCTCGGGGAATCAGCCCCAGCATTTT. This codes for CASSFSGNQPQHF.